These 8 T cell receptor beta chains share one sample of origin, sequenced in a study of shared clonotypes between healthy human individuals. The method was immunoSEQ multiplex PCR; TCRdb's version includes in-frame clones alone and lacks a portion of them. The sample holds hundreds of thousands of clones, 70% to 80% seen once. Input material: PBMCs. These receptors were obtained from a woman between 40 and 50 years old in good health. Some clones in this sample may be carry-over from other donors' samples.

J is TRBJ2-7 and V is TRBV4-1, with D tentatively TRBD2 (5 bases). This CDR3 spans 14 amino acids. Between the trimmed V and J ends, which lost 6 bases and 2 bases, there was a span of 14 bases. Germline V gives CDR1 MGHRA, CDR2 YSYEKL. CDR3 loop: CASSLAPGTYEQYF. As DNA, the CDR3 is TGCGCCAGCAGTCTAGCTCCGGGAACCTACGAGCAGTACTTC.

This clone was observed once. The chain recombines TRBV27 with TRBJ1-4; D is possibly TRBD1 (5 bases). CDR1 and CDR2 (germline): MNHEY, SMNVEV (reference sequence). This CDR3 is 13 amino acids long. Trimming removed 6 bases at V and 6 bases at J, with 11 bases between. CDR3 in amino acids: CASSRGDDEKLFF. The DNA of the CDR3 is TGTGCCAGCAGCCGGGGGGACGATGAAAAACTGTTTTTT.

J is TRBJ2-1 and V is TRBV2; the D is unclear. Trimming stripped 6 bases from V and 4 bases from J, with 13 bases between. This CDR3 is 14 amino acids long. Germline V gene data show CDR1 as SNHLY and CDR2 as FYNNEI. The CDR3 sequence: CASSPRTDYNEQFF. CDR3 DNA: TGTGCCAGCAGCCCCCGGACCGATTACAATGAGCAGTTCTTC.

This chain connects TRBV7-2 to TRBJ1-1, with D tentatively TRBD1 (5 bases). Deletions cut 3 bases from V and 0 bases from J, with 8 bases between. The germline V gene encodes CDR1 SGHTA and CDR2 FQGNSA. The CDR3 consists of 14 residues. The CDR3: CASSFSGLNTEAFF. DNA of the CDR3: TGTGCCAGCAGCTTTTCAGGGTTGAACACTGAAGCTTTCTTT.

J is TRBJ2-2 and V is TRBV9, with 10 bases aligning to TRBD2. This CDR3 is built from 17 residues. The V and J ends lost 0 bases and 1 base, in that order; junction bases with no gene match: 3. Germline V CDR1 and CDR2: SGDLS, YYNGEE. CDR3 residues: CASSVGLAGGNTGELFF. The CDR3 region has the DNA TGTGCCAGCAGCGTAGGCTTAGCGGGAGGGAACACCGGGGAGCTGTTTTTT.

This clone has just one count. The chain combines TRBV28 with TRBJ2-2; 7 bases are a match to TRBD2. Germline-derived CDR1 and CDR2 are MDHEN and SYDVKM. This CDR3 comprises 15 residues. V was clipped by 10 bases and J by 7 bases; unmatched bases: 15. As DNA, the CDR3 is TGTGCCACCCTGACTCCGGCGGGAGATATCGGGGAGCTGTTTTTT. Translated, it gives CATLTPAGDIGELFF.

V and J are TRBV19 and TRBJ1-5; D might be TRBD1 (5 bases). The CDR3 totals 13 residues. Trimming shortened V by 6 bases and J by 7 bases, and 13 bases separated the two germline ends. Per germline, CDR1 LNHDA and CDR2 SQIVND (reference sequence). CDR3 nucleotides: TGTGCCAGTAGCGGACAATTTGGGCAGCCCCAGCATTTT. As protein: CASSGQFGQPQHF.

On this clone: This specimen includes other DNA sequences encoding the same CDR3. The chain uses TRBV28 and TRBJ2-2; TRBD2 might be the D (6 bases). The CDR3 contains 15 residues. Trimming removed 6 bases from V and 2 bases from J, with 13 bases in between. CDR1 is MDHEN, CDR2 SYDVKM, per germline. CDR3: CASRSLSGNTGELFF. CDR3 in DNA: TGTGCCAGCAGATCCCTTAGCGGTAACACCGGGGAGCTGTTTTTT.